This TCR beta chain was identified during a study of OX40 agonist ivuxolimab in advanced cancers. Some background on the complete study: Ivuxolimab was a fully human IgG2 agonistic monoclonal antibody targeting the costimulatory receptor OX40 (CD134). Intravenous ivuxolimab was administered to patients every 2 weeks at six dose levels: 0.01, 0.1, 0.3, 1.5, 3 and 10 mg/kg. Of the approximately 50 dose-escalation patients, hepatocellular carcinoma was present in around 20, melanoma in roughly 15, renal cell carcinoma in 9 and head and neck cancer in 9. A male proportion of around 83% and a mean age of approximately 62 years, ranging from 23 to 79, were recorded for the dose-escalation cohort. Prior anti-PD-1, anti-PD-L1 or anti-CTLA-4 therapy was permitted, and checkpoint inhibitors had been received by less than 45% of dose-escalation patients. Partial responses were achieved by three dose-escalation patients, of whom one had hepatocellular carcinoma and two had cutaneous melanoma. Peripheral TCRbeta sequencing was intended to test whether TCR sequence diversity was altered and clonal T-cell expansion was caused by ivuxolimab. The paper describes the monotherapy dose-escalation part (N of about 47 patients) of the phase I trial of ivuxolimab. The investigation overall reported the following: After ivuxolimab, more expanded clones were found on average in CD8+ T cells than in CD4+ T cells. In the 0.1-3.0 mg/kg groups, partial responders were among the patients with the lowest normalized peripheral clonal expansion, particularly in CD8+ T cells. Low levels of normalized T-cell clonal expansion were also shown by some nonresponding patients. At doses of 0.1 to 3.0 mg/kg, clonal expansion of both CD4+ and CD8+ blood T cells was observed from baseline to week 6. The antigen specificity of the peripheral T cells that underwent clonal expansion was not determined.

Patients with a history of autoimmune disease or receiving systemic immunosuppression were excluded from the trial. Peripheral blood for TCR sequencing was collected from all dose cohorts at baseline, on cycle 4 day 1, and on cycle 7 day 1. The samples were drawn from a first-in-human, open-label, multicenter phase I dose-escalation trial of ivuxolimab. Adults with locally advanced or metastatic melanoma, renal cell carcinoma, hepatocellular carcinoma or head and neck squamous cell carcinoma were enrolled in the trial. CD4+ and CD8+ T cells were sorted separately from peripheral blood before TCR sequencing. The CDR3, cysteine through phenylalanine, is 13 amino acids long. CDR3 DNA only is kept here, 39 bases in frame from base 1. V is pared back by 5 bases and J by 1 base, with 8 bases lying between the germline termini. The germline V gene supplies CDR1 MNHEY and CDR2 SVGAGI. Genomic DNA was isolated from the sorted cells so that the TCRbeta CDR3 region could be sequenced. TCRbeta CDR3 regions were sequenced using the immunoSEQ Assay. What TCRdb holds here is the immuneACCESS table cut down to in-frame rearrangements. Part of the clones is not present; checked against another copy, under half of the missing clones reflect an unresolved V gene, and the others are unexplained. The sample table shows roughly 95,000 clones, and around 84% are seen once. The biggest ten clones account for around 2% of the sample.

With regard to this clone: The antigen it binds to is not known. Within one base of it there is no much larger clone, and no base qualities were kept.

The sample was CD4+ or CD8+ T cells sorted from blood, taken in a trial of the OX40 agonist ivuxolimab. The rearrangement combines TRBV6-5 with TRBJ1-1; the D gene lacks a confident call. The sequence was collected from an adult with an advanced solid tumor such as melanoma, head and neck, liver or kidney cancer. CDR3 loop: CASSQYRNTEAFF. The DNA is TGTGCCAGCAGTCAATACAGGAACACTGAAGCTTTCTTT.